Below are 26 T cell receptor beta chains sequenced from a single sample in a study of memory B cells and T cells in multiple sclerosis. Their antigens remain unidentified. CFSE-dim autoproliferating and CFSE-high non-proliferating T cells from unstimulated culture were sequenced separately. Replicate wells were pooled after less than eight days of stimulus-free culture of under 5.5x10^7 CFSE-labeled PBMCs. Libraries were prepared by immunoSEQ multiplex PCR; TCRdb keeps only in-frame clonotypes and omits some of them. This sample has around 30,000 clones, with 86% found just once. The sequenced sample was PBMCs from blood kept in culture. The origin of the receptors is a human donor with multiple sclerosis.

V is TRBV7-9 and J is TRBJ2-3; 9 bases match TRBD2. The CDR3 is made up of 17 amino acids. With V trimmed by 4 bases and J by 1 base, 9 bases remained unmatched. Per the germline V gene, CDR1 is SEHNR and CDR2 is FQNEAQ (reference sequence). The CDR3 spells CASSSWLAGARTDTQYF. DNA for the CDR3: TGTGCCAGCAGCTCGTGGTTAGCGGGAGCCCGCACAGATACGCAGTATTTT.

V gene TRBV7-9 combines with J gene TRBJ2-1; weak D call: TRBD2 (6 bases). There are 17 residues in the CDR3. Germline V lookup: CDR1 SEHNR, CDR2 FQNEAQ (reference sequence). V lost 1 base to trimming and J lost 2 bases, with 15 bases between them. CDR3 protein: CASSLGPGGMTYNEQFF. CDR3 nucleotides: TGTGCCAGCAGCTTAGGTCCCGGAGGGATGACCTACAATGAGCAGTTCTTC.

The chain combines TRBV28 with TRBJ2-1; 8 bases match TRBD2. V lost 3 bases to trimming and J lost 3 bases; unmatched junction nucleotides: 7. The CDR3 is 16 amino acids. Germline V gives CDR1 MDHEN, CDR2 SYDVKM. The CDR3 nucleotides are TGTGCCAGCAGTTTCCTAGGGACTAGGGGCTACAATGAGCAGTTCTTC. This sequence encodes CASSFLGTRGYNEQFF.

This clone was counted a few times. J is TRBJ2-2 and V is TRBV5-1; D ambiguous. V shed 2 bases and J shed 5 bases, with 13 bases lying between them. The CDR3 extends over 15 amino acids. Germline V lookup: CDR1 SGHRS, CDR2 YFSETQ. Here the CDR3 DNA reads TGCGCCAGCAGCTTTTTGTCATTTTGGACCGGGGAGCTGTTTTTT. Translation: CASSFLSFWTGELFF.

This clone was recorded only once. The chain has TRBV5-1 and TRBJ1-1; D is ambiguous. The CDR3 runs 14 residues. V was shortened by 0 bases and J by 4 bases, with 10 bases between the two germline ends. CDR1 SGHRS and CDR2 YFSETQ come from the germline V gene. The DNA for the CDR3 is TGCGCCAGCAGCTTGGCCGAGGGTAGCACTGAAGCTTTCTTT. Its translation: CASSLAEGSTEAFF.

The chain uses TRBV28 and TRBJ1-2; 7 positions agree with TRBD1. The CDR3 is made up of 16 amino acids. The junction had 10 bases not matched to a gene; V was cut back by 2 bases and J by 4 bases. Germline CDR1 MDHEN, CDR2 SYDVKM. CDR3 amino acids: CASSLIRGGIGYGYTF. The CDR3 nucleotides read TGTGCCAGCAGTTTAATTCGAGGGGGCATTGGCTATGGCTACACCTTC.

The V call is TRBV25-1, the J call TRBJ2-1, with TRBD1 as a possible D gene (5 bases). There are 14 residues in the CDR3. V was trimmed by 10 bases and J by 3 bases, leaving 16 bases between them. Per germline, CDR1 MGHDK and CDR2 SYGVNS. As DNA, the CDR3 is TGTGCCACCTCTCCCTCAGGGAACTACAATGAGCAGTTCTTC. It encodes CATSPSGNYNEQFF.

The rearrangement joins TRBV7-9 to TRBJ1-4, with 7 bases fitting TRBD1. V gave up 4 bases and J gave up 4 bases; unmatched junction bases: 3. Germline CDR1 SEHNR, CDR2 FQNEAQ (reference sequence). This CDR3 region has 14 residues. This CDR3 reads CASSSGQYNEKLFF. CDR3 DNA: TGTGCCAGCAGCTCGGGACAGTATAATGAAAAACTGTTTTTT.

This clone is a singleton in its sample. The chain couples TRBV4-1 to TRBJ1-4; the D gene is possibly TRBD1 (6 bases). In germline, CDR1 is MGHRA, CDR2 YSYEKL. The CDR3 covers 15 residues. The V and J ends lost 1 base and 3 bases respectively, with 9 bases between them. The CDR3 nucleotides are TGCGCCAGCAGCCAAGGTCAGGGGTCTAATGAAAAACTGTTTTTT. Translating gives CASSQGQGSNEKLFF.

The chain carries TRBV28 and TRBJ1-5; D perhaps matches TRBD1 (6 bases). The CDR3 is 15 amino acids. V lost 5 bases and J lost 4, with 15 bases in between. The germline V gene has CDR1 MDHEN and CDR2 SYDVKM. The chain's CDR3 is CASSGLTGSNQPQHF. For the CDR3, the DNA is TGTGCCAGCAGTGGCTTGACAGGTTCTAATCAGCCCCAGCATTTT.

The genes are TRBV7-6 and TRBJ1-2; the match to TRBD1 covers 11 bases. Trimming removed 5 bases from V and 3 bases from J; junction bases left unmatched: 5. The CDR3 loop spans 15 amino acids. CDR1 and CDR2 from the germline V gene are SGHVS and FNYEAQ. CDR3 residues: CASSPRTGGHYGYTF. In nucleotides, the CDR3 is TGTGCCAGCAGCCCCCGGACAGGGGGCCACTATGGCTACACCTTC.

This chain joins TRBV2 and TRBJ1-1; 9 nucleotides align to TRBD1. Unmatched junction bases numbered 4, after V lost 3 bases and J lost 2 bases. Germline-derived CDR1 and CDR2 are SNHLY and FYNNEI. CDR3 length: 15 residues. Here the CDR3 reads CASSDNRGPNTEAFF. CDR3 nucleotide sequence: TGTGCCAGCAGTGATAACAGGGGGCCCAACACTGAAGCTTTCTTT.

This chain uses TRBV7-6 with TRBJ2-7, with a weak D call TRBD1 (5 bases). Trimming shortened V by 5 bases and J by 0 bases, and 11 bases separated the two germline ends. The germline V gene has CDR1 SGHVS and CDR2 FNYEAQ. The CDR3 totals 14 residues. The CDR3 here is CASSPQQASYEQYF. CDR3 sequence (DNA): TGTGCCAGCAGCCCTCAACAGGCCTCCTACGAGCAGTACTTC.

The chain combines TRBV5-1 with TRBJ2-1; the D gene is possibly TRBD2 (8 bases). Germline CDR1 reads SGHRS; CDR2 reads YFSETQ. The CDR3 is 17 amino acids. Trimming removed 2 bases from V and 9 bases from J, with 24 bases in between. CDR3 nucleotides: TGCGCCAGCAGCTTCCTTTGGCCGGGAGGGGGCTTAGGTGAGCAGTTCTTC. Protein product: CASSFLWPGGGLGEQFF.

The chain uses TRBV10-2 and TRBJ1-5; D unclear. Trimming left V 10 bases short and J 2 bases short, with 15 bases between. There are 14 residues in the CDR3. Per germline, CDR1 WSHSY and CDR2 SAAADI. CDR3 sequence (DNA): TGCGCCACCAGGTGGGCCGAGGGCAATCAGCCCCAGCATTTT. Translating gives CATRWAEGNQPQHF.

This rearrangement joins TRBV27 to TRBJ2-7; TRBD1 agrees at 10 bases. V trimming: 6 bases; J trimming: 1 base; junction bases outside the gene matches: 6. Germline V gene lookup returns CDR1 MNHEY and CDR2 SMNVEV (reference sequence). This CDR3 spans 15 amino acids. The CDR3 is CASSRPGQGSYEQYF. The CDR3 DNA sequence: TGTGCCAGCAGCCGACCGGGACAGGGGTCCTACGAGCAGTACTTC.

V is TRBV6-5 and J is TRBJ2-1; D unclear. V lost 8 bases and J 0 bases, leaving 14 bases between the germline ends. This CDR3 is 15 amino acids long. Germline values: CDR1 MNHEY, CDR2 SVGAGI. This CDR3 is CASQKYPGSYNEQFF. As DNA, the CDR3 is TGTGCCAGCCAGAAATACCCAGGCTCCTACAATGAGCAGTTCTTC.

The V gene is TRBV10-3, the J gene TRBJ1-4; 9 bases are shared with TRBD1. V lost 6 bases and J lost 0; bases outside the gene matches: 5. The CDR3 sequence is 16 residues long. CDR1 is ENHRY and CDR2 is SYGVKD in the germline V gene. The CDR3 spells CAIRMGQGATNEKLFF. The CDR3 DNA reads TGTGCCATCAGAATGGGACAGGGCGCAACTAATGAAAAACTGTTTTTT.

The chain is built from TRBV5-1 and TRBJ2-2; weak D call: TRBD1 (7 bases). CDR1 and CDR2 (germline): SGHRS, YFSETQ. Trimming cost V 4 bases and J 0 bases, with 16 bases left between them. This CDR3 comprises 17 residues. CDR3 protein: CASSRVGRGANTGELFF. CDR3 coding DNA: TGCGCCAGCAGCCGGGTAGGCAGGGGGGCGAACACCGGGGAGCTGTTTTTT.

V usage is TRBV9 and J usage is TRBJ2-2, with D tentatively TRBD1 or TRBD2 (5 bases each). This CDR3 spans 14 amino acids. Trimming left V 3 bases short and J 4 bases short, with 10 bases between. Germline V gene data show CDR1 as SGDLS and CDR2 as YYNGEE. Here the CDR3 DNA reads TGTGCCAGCAGCGCGCTGGGGGTCACCGGGGAGCTGTTTTTT. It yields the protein CASSALGVTGELFF. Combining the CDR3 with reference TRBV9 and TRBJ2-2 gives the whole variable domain DSGVTQTPKHLITATGQRVTLRCSPRSGDLSVYWYQQSLDQGLQFLIQYYNGEERAKGNILERFSAQQFPDLHSELNLSSLELGDSALYFCASSALGVTGELFFGEGSRLTVL.

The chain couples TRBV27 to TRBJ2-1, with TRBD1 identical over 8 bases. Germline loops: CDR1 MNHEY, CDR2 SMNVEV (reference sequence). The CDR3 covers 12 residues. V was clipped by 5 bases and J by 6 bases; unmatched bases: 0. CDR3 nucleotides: TGTGCCAGCAGTACAGGGGGCAATGAGCAGTTCTTC. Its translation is CASSTGGNEQFF.

The CDR3 DNA follows: TGTGCCAGCACCAGTAGTTCCGATAATCAGCCCCAGCATTTT. It encodes CASTSSSDNQPQHF. The chain is built from TRBV6-5 and TRBJ1-5, with D uncertain. With 7 bases removed from V and 4 bases from J, the gap between germline ends came to 14 bases. The CDR3 runs to 14 residues. The germline V gene has CDR1 MNHEY and CDR2 SVGAGI.

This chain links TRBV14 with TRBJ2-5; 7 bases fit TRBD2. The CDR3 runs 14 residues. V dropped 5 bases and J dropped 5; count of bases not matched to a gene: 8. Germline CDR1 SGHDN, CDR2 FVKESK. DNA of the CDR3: TGTGCCAGCAGCAAAGCGGGATTGTTGGAGACCCAGTACTTC. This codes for CASSKAGLLETQYF.

CDR3 sequence: CASSPRGMNTEAFF. CDR3 coding DNA: TGTGCCAGCAGCCCGAGAGGGATGAACACTGAAGCTTTCTTT. The chain couples TRBV7-9 to TRBJ1-1, with D unclear. This CDR3 contains 14 residues. CDR1 and CDR2 (germline): SEHNR, FQNEAQ (reference sequence). Trimming took 5 bases from V and 0 from J, leaving 10 bases between them. Full variable domain (outside the CDR3, taken from reference TRBV7-9 and TRBJ1-1): DTGVSQNPRHKITKRGQNVTFRCDPISEHNRLYWYRQTLGQGPEFLTYFQNEAQLEKSRLLSDRFSAERPKGSFSTLEIQRTEQGDSAMYLCASSPRGMNTEAFFGQGTRLTVV.

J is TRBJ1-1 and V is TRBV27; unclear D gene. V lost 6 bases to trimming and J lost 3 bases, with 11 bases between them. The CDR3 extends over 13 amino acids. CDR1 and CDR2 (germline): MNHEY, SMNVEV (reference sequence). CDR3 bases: TGTGCCAGCAGAGGACTAGTTTACACTGAAGCTTTCTTT. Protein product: CASRGLVYTEAFF.

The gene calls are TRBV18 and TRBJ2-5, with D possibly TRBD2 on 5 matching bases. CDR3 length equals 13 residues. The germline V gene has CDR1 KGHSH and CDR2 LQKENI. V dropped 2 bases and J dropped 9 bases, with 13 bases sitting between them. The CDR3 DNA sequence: TGTGCCAGCTCACCAAAGGAGGCCCGGGCCCAGTACTTC. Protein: CASSPKEARAQYF. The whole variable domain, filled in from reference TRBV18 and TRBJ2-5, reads NAGVMQNPRHLVRRRGQEARLRCSPMKGHSHVYWYRQLPEEGLKFMVYLQKENIIDESGMPKERFSAEFPKEGPSILRIQQVVRGDSAAYFCASSPKEARAQYFGPGTRLLVL.